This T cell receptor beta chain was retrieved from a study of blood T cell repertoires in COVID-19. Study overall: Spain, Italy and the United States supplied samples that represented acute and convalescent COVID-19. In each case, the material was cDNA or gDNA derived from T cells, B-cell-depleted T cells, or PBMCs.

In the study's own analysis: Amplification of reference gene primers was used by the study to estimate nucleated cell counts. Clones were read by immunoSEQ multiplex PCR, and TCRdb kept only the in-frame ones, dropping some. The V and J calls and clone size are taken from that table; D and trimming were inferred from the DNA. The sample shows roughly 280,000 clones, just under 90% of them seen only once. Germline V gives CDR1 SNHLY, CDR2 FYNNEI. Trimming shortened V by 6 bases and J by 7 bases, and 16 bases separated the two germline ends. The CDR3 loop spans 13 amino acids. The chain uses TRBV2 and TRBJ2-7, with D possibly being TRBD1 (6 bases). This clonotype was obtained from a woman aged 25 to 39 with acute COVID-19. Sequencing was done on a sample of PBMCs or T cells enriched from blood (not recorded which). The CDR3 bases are TGTGCCAGCAGCCGGGACACCCTCACGGAGCAGTACTTC. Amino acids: CASSRDTLTEQYF.